The text below deals with one T cell receptor beta chain. Antigen: not known. At one boundary the junction diverges from the germline segment, which might be a read error. The data stem from a study of tumor-infiltrating lymphocytes in primary liver carcinoma. Across the whole study: Samples produced roughly 3.65 to 7.5 million productive TCRbeta reads, comparable across tissue types. Study observations and caveats: Top clones occupying all five tumor regions numbered only about 7-24%.

Joint extraction of RNA and DNA used 20-30 mg of bulk tissue that was unsorted. Sampling of every tumor involved five separate regions. These included the tumor centre. Every tumor sample analyzed contained over 75% viable tumor cells. A primer in the constant region served to generate TCR beta cDNA from approximately 500 ng of total RNA. Slightly modified ARM-PCR served as the procedure for the TCR beta libraries. These libraries came from three rounds of nested multiplex PCR. With TRBV1-TRBV30 forward primers and a C-beta reverse primer, the first two PCR rounds were run for nine to eleven cycles each. TCRdb re-called the multiplex PCR reads with MiXCR, one entry per CDR3 protein. The table lists about 130,000 distinct CDR3 sequences, roughly three fifths of them singletons, with 8.4% in the top ten. The CDR3 covers 18 residues. Germline-derived CDR1 and CDR2 are MNHEY and SVGAGI.

This clonotype originated in a woman aged 60 to 75 with primary liver carcinoma and hepatitis B virus infection. The chain employs TRBV6-5 and TRBJ2-1, with 7 bases that match TRBD2. The specimen was liver tumor tissue from sampling region 3. Specified subset: tumor region T3, left-lateral pole. The CDR3 loop reads CASSHSIPSGATYSEQFF. As DNA, the CDR3 is TGTGCCAGCAGTCACTCGATTCCTAGCGGAGCGACCTACAGTGAGCAGTTCTTC.